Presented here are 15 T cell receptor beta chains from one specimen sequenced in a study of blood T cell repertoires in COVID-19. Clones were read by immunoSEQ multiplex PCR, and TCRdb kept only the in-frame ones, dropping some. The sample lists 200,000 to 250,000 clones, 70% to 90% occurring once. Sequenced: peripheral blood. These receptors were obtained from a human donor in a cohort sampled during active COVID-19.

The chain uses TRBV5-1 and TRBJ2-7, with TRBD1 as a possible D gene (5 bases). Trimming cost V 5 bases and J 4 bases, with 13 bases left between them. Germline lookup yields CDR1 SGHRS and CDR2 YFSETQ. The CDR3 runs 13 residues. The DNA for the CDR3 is TGCGCCAGCAGTGTGGGGCAACTTTACGAGCAGTACTTC. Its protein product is CASSVGQLYEQYF.

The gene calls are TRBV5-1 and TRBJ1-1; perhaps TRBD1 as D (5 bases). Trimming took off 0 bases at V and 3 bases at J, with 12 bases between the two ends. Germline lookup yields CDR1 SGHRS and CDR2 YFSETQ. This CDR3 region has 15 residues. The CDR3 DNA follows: TGCGCCAGCAGCTTGGAGCCGCAGGGCGACACTGAAGCTTTCTTT. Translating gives CASSLEPQGDTEAFF.

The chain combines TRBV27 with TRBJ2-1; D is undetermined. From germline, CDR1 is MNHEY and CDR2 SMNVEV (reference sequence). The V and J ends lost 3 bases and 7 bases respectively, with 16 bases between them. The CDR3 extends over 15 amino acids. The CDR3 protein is CASSFPRLGRNEQFF. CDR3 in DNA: TGTGCCAGCAGTTTTCCCCGGCTAGGCCGTAATGAGCAGTTCTTC.

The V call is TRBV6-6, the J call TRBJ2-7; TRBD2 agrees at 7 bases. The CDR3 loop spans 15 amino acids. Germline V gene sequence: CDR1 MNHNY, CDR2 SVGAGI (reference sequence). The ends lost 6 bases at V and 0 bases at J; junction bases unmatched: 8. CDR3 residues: CASRNGGDLSYEQYF. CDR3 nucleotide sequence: TGTGCCAGCAGAAATGGGGGGGACCTCTCCTACGAGCAGTACTTC.

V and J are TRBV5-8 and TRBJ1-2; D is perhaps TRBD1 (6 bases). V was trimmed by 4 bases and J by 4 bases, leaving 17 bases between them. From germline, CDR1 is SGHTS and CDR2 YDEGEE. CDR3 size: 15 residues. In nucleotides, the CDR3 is TGTGCCAGCAGCAACGTTCTACAGGGAAGCTATGGCTACACCTTC. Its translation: CASSNVLQGSYGYTF.

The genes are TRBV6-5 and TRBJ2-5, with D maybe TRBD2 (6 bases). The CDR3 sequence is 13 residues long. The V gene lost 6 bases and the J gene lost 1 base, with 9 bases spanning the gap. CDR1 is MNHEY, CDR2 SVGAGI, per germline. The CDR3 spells CASSPGLQETQYF. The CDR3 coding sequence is TGTGCCAGCAGCCCGGGACTCCAAGAGACCCAGTACTTC.

DNA of the CDR3: TGTGCCAGCAGCGTGGGGACTAGCGGGAGGGCTGGGGAGACCCAGTACTTC. It is translated as CASSVGTSGRAGETQYF. V gene TRBV9 combines with J gene TRBJ2-5; 16 bases are a match to TRBD2. Germline loops: CDR1 SGDLS, CDR2 YYNGEE. The CDR3 runs 17 residues. Trimming cost V 2 bases and J 5 bases; bases outside gene matches: 6.

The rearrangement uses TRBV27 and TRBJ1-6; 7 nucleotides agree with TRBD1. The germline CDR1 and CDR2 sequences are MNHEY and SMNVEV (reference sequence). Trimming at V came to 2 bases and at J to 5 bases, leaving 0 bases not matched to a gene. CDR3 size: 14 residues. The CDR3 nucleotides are TGTGCCAGCAGTTTAACAGGGGATAATTCACCCCTCCACTTT. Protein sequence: CASSLTGDNSPLHF.

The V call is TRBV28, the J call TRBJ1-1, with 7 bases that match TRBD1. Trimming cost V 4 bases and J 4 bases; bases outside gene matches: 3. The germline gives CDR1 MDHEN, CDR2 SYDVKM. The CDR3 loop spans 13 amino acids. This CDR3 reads CASSSGGGTEAFF. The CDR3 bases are TGTGCCAGCAGTTCAGGGGGAGGCACTGAAGCTTTCTTT.

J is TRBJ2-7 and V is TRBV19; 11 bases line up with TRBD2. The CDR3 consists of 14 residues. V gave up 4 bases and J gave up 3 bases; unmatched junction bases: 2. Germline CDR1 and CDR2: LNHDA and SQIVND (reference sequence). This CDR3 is CASSTTSGVYEQYF. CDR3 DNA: TGTGCCAGTAGTACGACTAGCGGGGTCTACGAGCAGTACTTC.

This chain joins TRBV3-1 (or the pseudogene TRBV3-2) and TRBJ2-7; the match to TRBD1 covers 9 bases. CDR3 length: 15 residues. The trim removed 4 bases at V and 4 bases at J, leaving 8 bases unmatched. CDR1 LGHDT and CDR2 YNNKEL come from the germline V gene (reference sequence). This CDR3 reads CASSPRMTGGYEQYF. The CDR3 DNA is TGTGCCAGCAGCCCGAGGATGACAGGGGGATACGAGCAGTACTTC.

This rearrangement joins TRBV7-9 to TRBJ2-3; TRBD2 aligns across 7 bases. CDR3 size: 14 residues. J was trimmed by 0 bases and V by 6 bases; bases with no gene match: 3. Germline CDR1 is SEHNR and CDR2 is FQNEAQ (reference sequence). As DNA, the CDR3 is TGTGCCAGCAGTTCTAGCGGAAGCACAGATACGCAGTATTTT. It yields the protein CASSSSGSTDTQYF.

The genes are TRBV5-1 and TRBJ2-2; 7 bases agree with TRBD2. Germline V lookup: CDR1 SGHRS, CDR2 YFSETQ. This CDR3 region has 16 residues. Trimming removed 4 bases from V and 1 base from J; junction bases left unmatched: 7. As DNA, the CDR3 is TGCGCCAGCAGCCCGGGGGGAGCGGGGAACACCGGGGAGCTGTTTTTT. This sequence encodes CASSPGGAGNTGELFF.

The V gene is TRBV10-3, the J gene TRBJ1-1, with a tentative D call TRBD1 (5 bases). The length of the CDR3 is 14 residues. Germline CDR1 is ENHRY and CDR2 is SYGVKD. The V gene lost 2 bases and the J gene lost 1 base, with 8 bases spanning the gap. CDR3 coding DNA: TGTGCCATCAGTGAGGGACAAGCGAACACTGAAGCTTTCTTT. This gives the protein CAISEGQANTEAFF.

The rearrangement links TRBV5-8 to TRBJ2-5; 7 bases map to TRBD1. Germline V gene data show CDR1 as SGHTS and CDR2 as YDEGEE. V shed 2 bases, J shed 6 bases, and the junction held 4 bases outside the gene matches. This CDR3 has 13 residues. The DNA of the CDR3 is TGTGCCAGCAGCTTAACAGGGGTAAAGACCCAGTACTTC. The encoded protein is CASSLTGVKTQYF.